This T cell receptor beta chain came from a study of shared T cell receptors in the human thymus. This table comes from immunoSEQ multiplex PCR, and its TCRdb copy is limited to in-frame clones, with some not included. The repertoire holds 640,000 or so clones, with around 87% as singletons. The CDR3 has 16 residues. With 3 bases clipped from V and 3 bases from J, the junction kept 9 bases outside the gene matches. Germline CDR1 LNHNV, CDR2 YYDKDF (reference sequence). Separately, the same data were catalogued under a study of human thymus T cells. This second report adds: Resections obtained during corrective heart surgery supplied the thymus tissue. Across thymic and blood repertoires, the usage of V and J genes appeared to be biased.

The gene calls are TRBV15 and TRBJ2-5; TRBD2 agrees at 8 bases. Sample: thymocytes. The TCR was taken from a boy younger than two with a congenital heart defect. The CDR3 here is CATSSLLGTRKETQYF. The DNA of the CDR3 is TGTGCCACCAGCAGCCTCCTCGGGACTAGGAAAGAGACCCAGTACTTC. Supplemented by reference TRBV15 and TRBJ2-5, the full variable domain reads DAMVIQNPRYQVTQFGKPVTLSCSQTLNHNVMYWYQQKSSQAPKLLFHYYDKDFNNEADTPDNFQSRRPNTSFCFLDIRSPGLGDTAMYLCATSSLLGTRKETQYFGPGTRLLVL.